The source of this T cell receptor (beta chain) is a study of regulatory T cells in long-lasting Graves disease. The overall study: Duration of antithyroid drug therapy among newly diagnosed Graves' patients was under 3 months.

The TCR beta library used iRepertoire HTBI primers with Arm-PCR amplification of CDR3. TCRdb reprocessed the multiplex PCR reads with MiXCR, giving one entry per CDR3 protein. Of 250,000 or so distinct CDR3 sequences listed, around 20% were seen once; the top ten hold 11% to 15%. Time point meaning: newly diagnosed GD, antithyroid drugs for less than 3 months. PBMC-derived RNA was used for the TCR library. Study-wide points: Between persistent patients, about 2,500 public clonotypes were shared, exceeding the approximately 990 shared between new patients.

Germline lookup yields CDR1 ENHRY and CDR2 SYGVKD. The CDR3 extends over 15 amino acids. The junction had 9 bases not matched to a gene; V was cut back by 6 bases and J by 4 bases. Points on this clonotype: Its antigen is unidentified.

The rearrangement uses TRBV10-3 and TRBJ1-5; 7 bases fit TRBD1. Sequenced material: peripheral blood mononuclear cells (PBMCs), taken at new diagnosis, from a patient treated with antithyroid drugs. The clonotype was recovered from a female donor with Graves disease. CDR3 coding DNA: TGTGCCATCAGACGACAGGGATCATTAAATCAGCCCCAGCATTTT. Translating it yields CAIRRQGSLNQPQHF.